The sequence of this TCR beta chain was determined in a study of control samples from healthy donors and cancer patients. From germline, CDR1 is KGHSH and CDR2 LQKENI. The CDR3 contains 13 residues. V shed 10 bases and J 5 bases; nucleotides not matched to a gene: 8. The repertoire was sequenced with immunoSEQ multiplex PCR; TCRdb's copy has only in-frame clones and lacks some. Of roughly 130,000 clones in the sample, about nine tenths were seen once. This TCR was recovered from a man younger than 35 in good health. The V call is TRBV18, the J call TRBJ2-5; 9 nucleotides agree with TRBD2. Sequenced sample: blood. The CDR3 here is CATESSGEETQYF. For the CDR3, the DNA is TGTGCCACCGAATCTAGCGGGGAGGAGACCCAGTACTTC.